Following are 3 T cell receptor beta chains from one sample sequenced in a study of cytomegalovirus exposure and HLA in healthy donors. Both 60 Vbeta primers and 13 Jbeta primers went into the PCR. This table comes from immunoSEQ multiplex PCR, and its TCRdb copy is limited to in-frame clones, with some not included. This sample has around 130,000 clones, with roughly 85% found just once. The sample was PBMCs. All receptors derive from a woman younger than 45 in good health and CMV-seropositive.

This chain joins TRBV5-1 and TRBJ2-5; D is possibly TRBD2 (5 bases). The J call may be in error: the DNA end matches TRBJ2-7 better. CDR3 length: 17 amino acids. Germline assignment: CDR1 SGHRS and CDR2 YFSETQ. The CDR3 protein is CASSLAGGHALSYEQYF. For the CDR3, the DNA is TGCGCCAGCAGCTTGGCGGGCGGGCATGCTCTATCCTACGAGCAGTACTTC.

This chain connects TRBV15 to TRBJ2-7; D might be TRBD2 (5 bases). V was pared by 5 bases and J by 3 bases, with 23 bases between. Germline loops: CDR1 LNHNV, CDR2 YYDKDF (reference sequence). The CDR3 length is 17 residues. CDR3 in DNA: TGTGCCACCAGCCTCCTCGGAGGACCCAACCCATACTACGAGCAGTACTTC. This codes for CATSLLGGPNPYYEQYF.

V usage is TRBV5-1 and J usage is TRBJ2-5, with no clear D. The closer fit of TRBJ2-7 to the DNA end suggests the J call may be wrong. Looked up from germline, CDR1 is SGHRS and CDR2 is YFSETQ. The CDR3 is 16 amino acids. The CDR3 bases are TGCGCCAGCAGCTTACCGCCTGACGGGTTGGTGTACGAGCAGTACTTC. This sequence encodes CASSLPPDGLVYEQYF.